This is a list of T cell receptor beta chains from one sample in a study of shared clonotypes between healthy human individuals. Sequenced by immunoSEQ multiplex PCR; TCRdb stores in-frame clones only, minus some. The sample has about 2.3 million clones; approximately 93% are singletons. The source material was naive CD4+ T cells from PBMCs. These receptors came from a man aged 18 to 29 in good health. Some clones in this sample may be carry-over from other donors' samples. Both conserved end residues are part of each CDR3. Fields, in order: J gene, V gene, CDR3 protein.

J gene: TRBJ2-3; V gene: TRBV12-5; CDR3 protein: CASGLAGTDTQYF
J gene: TRBJ1-3; V gene: TRBV19; CDR3 protein: CASSSSSGNTIYF
J gene: TRBJ2-3; V gene: TRBV6-5; CDR3 protein: CASQAVISTDTQYF
J gene: TRBJ1-2; V gene: TRBV10-3; CDR3 protein: CAIRSSGGQGGDYGYTF
J gene: TRBJ2-2; V gene: TRBV5-4; CDR3 protein: CASSGKRGTNTGELFF
J gene: TRBJ1-1; V gene: TRBV7-3; CDR3 protein: CASSLTATMNTEAFF
J gene: TRBJ2-7; V gene: TRBV7-8; CDR3 protein: CASSLPGGIPYEQYF
J gene: TRBJ1-1; V gene: TRBV19; CDR3 protein: CASSITPVAANTEAFF
J gene: TRBJ2-2; V gene: TRBV7-3; CDR3 protein: CASSSSTQLPPTTGELFF
J gene: TRBJ2-3; V gene: TRBV7-8; CDR3 protein: CASSVKTSGRTDTQYF
J gene: TRBJ2-3; V gene: TRBV5-1; CDR3 protein: CASSLGQGADTQYF
J gene: TRBJ2-3; V gene: TRBV28; CDR3 protein: CASTVAGVADTQYF
J gene: TRBJ2-1; V gene: TRBV30; CDR3 protein: CAWSRGSRDEQFF
J gene: TRBJ1-3; V gene: TRBV30; CDR3 protein: CAWSVTRGMAGNTIYF
J gene: TRBJ1-3; V gene: TRBV5-1; CDR3 protein: CASSTEGGSGNTIYF
J gene: TRBJ2-7; V gene: TRBV7-9; CDR3 protein: CASSQTGKVVEQYF
J gene: TRBJ2-1; V gene: TRBV5-1; CDR3 protein: CASSNSGRAVDEQFF
J gene: TRBJ2-4; V gene: TRBV19; CDR3 protein: CASSLSGERNIQYF
J gene: TRBJ2-2; V gene: TRBV7-8; CDR3 protein: CASSLGPYRETTGELFF
J gene: TRBJ2-7; V gene: TRBV4-1; CDR3 protein: CASSQAVVSASQYF
J gene: TRBJ2-5; V gene: TRBV7-3; CDR3 protein: CASSLGLAVRGETQYF
J gene: TRBJ2-3; V gene: TRBV30; CDR3 protein: CAWSVRLIQNLYF
J gene: TRBJ1-3; V gene: TRBV9; CDR3 protein: CASSYYRDQGTIYF
J gene: TRBJ2-2; V gene: TRBV18; CDR3 protein: CASSPRTGELFF
J gene: TRBJ2-3; V gene: TRBV7-2; CDR3 protein: CRASTDTQYF
J gene: TRBJ2-3; V gene: TRBV10-3; CDR3 protein: CAIKAGTGQTDTQYF
J gene: TRBJ1-5; V gene: TRBV2; CDR3 protein: CASSSAGQVNQPQHF
J gene: TRBJ2-1; V gene: TRBV9; CDR3 protein: CASSVLAGAGYNEQFF
J gene: TRBJ2-5; V gene: TRBV5-1; CDR3 protein: CASSFNQETQYF
J gene: TRBJ2-7; V gene: TRBV6-5; CDR3 protein: CASSYGPGLYEQYF
J gene: TRBJ2-7; V gene: TRBV7-9; CDR3 protein: CASSPSASQYF
J gene: TRBJ2-3; V gene: TRBV5-4; CDR3 protein: CASSSGQGITDTQYF
J gene: TRBJ2-3; V gene: TRBV30; CDR3 protein: CAWTPRTDTQYF
J gene: TRBJ1-2; V gene: TRBV10-3; CDR3 protein: CAISGDNPAYGYTF
J gene: TRBJ2-7; V gene: TRBV6-1; CDR3 protein: CASSGGGRLYEQYF
J gene: TRBJ2-3; V gene: TRBV5-4; CDR3 protein: CASSLGASGRVSTDTQYF
J gene: TRBJ2-7; V gene: TRBV5-1; CDR3 protein: CASSFGQTYEQYF